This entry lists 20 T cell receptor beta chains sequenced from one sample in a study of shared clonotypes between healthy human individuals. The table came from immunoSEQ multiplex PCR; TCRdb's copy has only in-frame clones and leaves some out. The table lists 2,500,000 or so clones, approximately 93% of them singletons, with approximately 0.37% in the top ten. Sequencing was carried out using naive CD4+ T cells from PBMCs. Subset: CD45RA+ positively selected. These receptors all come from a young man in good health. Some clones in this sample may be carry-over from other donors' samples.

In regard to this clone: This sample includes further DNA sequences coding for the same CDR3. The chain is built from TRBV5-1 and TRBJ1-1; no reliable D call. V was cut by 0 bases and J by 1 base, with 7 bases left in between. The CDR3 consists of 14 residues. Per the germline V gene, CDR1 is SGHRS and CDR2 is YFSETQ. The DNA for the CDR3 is TGCGCCAGCAGCTTGGGTTCGCAGAACACTGAAGCTTTCTTT. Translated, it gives CASSLGSQNTEAFF.

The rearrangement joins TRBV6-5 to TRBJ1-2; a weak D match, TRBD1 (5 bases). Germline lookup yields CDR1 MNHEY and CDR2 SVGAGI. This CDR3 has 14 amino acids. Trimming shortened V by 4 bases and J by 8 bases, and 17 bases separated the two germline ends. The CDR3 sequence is CASSFSQGEGGYTF. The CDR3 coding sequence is TGTGCCAGCAGTTTCTCCCAGGGAGAAGGAGGCTACACCTTC.

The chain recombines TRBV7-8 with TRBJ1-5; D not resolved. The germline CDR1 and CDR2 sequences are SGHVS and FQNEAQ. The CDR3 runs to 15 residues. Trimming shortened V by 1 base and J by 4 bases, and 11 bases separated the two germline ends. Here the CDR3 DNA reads TGTGCCAGCAGCTTAGGTAGTAGGGAGAATCAGCCCCAGCATTTT. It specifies CASSLGSRENQPQHF.

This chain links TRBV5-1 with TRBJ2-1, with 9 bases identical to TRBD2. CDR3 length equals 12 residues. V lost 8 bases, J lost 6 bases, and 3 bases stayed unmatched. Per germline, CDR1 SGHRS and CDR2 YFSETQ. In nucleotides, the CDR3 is TGCGCCAGTTCGACTAGCGGCAATGAGCAGTTCTTC. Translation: CASSTSGNEQFF. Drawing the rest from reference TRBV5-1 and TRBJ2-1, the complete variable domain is KAGVTQTPRYLIKTRGQQVTLSCSPISGHRSVSWYQQTPGQGLQFLFEYFSETQRNKGNFPGRFSGRQFSNSRSEMNVSTLELGDSALYLCASSTSGNEQFFGPGTRLTVL.

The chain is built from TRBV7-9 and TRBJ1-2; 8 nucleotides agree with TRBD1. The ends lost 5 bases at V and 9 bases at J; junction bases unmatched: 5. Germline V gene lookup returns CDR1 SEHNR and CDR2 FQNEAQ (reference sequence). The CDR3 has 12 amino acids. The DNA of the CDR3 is TGTGCCAGCAGCCTAGGACAGGGAAGCTACACCTTC. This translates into CASSLGQGSYTF.

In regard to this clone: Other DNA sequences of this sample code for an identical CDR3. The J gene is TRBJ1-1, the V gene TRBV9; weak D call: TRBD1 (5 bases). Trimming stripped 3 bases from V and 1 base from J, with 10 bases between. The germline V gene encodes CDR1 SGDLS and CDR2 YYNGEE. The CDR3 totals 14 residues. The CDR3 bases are TGTGCCAGCAGCGCAAGAGACAGGAACACTGAAGCTTTCTTT. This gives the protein CASSARDRNTEAFF.

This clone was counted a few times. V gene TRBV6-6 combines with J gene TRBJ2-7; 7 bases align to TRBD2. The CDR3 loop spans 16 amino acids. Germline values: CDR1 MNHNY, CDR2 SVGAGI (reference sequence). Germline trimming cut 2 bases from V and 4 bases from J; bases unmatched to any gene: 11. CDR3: CASSYNPLAARYEQYF. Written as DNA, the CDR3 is TGTGCCAGCAGTTACAATCCCCTAGCGGCAAGGTACGAGCAGTACTTC.

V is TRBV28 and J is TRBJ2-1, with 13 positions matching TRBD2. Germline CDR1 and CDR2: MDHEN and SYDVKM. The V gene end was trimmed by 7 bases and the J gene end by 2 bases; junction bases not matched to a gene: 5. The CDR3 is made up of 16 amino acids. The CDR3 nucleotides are TGTGCCAGCACCTCACTAGCGGGAGGGCCCTACAATGAGCAGTTCTTC. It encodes CASTSLAGGPYNEQFF.

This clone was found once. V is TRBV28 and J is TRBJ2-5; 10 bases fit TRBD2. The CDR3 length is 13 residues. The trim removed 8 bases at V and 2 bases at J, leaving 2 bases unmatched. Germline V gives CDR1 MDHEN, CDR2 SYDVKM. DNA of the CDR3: TGTGCCAGCGGACTAGCGGCTCAAGAGACCCAGTACTTC. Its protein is CASGLAAQETQYF. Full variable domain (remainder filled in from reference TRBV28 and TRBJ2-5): DVKVTQSSRYLVKRTGEKVFLECVQDMDHENMFWYRQDPGLGLRLIYFSYDVKMKEKGDIPEGYSVSREKKERFSLILESASTNQTSMYLCASGLAAQETQYFGPGTRLLVL.

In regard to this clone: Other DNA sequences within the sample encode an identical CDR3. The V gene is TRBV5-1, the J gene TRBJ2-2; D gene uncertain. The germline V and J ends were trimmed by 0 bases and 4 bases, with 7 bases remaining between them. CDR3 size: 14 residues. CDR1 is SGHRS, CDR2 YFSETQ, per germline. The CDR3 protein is CASSLEGFTGELFF. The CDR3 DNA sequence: TGCGCCAGCAGCTTGGAAGGGTTCACCGGGGAGCTGTTTTTT.

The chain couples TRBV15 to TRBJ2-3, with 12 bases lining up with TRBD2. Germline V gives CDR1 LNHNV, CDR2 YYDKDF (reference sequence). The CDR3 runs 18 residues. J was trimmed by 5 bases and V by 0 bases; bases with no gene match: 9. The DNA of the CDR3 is TGTGCCACCAGCAGAGATGTTAGGACTAGCGGGACGCAAGATACGCAGTATTTT. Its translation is CATSRDVRTSGTQDTQYF. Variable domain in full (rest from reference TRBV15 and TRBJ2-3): DAMVIQNPRYQVTQFGKPVTLSCSQTLNHNVMYWYQQKSSQAPKLLFHYYDKDFNNEADTPDNFQSRRPNTSFCFLDIRSPGLGDTAMYLCATSRDVRTSGTQDTQYFGPGTRLTVL.

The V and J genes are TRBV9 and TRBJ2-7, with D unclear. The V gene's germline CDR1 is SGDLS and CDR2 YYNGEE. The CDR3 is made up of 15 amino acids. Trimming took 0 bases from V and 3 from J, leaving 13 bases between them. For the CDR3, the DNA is TGTGCCAGCAGCGTAGCTCCCGGGTCCTTCTACGAGCAGTACTTC. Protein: CASSVAPGSFYEQYF.

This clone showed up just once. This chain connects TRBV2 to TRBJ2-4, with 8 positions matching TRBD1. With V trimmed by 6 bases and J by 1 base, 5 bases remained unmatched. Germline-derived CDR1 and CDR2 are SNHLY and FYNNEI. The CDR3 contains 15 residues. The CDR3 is CASSLRQGAKNIQYF. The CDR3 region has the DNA TGTGCCAGCAGCCTCCGACAGGGGGCCAAAAACATTCAGTACTTC.

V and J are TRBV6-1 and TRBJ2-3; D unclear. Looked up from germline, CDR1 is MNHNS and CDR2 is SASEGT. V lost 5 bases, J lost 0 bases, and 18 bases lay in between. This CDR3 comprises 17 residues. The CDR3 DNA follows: TGTGCCAGCAGTAAAGTGCCAGCTAGATCTAGCACAGATACGCAGTATTTT. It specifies CASSKVPARSSTDTQYF.

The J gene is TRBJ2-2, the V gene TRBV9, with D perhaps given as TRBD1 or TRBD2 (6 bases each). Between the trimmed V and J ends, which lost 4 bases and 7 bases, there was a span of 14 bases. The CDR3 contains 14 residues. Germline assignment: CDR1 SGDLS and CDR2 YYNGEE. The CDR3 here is CASSLLGGHGELFF. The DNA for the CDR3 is TGTGCCAGCAGCCTTCTGGGGGGCCACGGGGAGCTGTTTTTT.

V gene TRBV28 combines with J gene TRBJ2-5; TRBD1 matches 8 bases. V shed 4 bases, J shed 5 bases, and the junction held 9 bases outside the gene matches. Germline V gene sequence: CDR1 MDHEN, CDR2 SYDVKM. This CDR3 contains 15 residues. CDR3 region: CASSSRDRPVETQYF. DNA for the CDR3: TGTGCCAGCAGTTCCCGGGACAGGCCGGTGGAGACCCAGTACTTC.

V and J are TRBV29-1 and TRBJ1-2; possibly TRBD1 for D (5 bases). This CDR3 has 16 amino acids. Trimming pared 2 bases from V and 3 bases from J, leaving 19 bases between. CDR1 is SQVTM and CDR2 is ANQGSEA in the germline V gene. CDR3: CSVEKLRGTRDYGYTF. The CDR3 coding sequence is TGCAGCGTTGAAAAACTCAGAGGGACGAGGGACTATGGCTACACCTTC. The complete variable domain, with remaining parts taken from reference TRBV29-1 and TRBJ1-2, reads SAVISQKPSRDICQRGTSLTIQCQVDSQVTMMFWYRQQPGQSLTLIATANQGSEATYESGFVIDKFPISRPNLTFSTLTVSNMSPEDSSIYLCSVEKLRGTRDYGYTFGSGTRLTVV.

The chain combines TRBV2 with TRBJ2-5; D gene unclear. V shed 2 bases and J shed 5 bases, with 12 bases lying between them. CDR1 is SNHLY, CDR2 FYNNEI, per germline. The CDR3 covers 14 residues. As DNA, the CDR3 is TGTGCCAGCAGTGAAAGGACCCTGGGCGAGACCCAGTACTTC. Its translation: CASSERTLGETQYF.

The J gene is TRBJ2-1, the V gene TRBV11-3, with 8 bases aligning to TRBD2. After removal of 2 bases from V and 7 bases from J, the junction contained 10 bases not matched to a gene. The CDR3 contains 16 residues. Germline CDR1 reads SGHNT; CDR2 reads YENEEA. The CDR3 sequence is CASSLSSAGVDNEQFF. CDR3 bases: TGTGCCAGCAGCTTAAGTTCAGCGGGAGTGGATAATGAGCAGTTCTTC.

In DNA, the CDR3 is TGTGCCAGCAGCCGGATGGGCGCTTACTCCTACAATGAGCAGTTCTTC. It codes for CASSRMGAYSYNEQFF. The chain links TRBV5-4 to TRBJ2-1, with D unclear. Deletions cut 4 bases from V and 0 bases from J, with 14 bases between. The CDR3 has 16 amino acids. The germline V gene has CDR1 SGHNT and CDR2 YYREEE (reference sequence).